One TCR beta chain is described in this entry. Its antigen is not known. Other DNA variants within this sample encode the same CDR3. Clones were read by immunoSEQ multiplex PCR, and TCRdb kept only the in-frame ones, dropping some. This table has about 93,000 clones, roughly 73% appearing once. The sample is drawn from a study of PD-1 blockade in classical Hodgkin lymphoma. Looking at the study overall: Nivolumab dosed at 3 mg/kg went to patients intravenously every 2 weeks.

Overall study results and limits: Reports indicated that newly diagnosed patients had lower baseline TCR diversity than healthy donors did.

Time point of the sample: cycle 4 day 1 (C4D1), after more than five weeks of nivolumab. Every patient was affected by relapse after autologous stem cell transplantation, while exposure to brentuximab vedotin was not uniform. Best responses were complete response, partial response or progressive disease. Germline V gene sequence: CDR1 PRHDT, CDR2 FYEKMQ (reference sequence). This CDR3 has 12 amino acids. V was shortened by 1 base and J by 5 bases, with 5 bases between the two germline ends. The TCR was taken from a human donor with classical Hodgkin lymphoma. The chain employs TRBV13 and TRBJ1-2; D is undetermined. Source: peripheral blood mononuclear cells (PBMCs), taken before the fourth cycle of nivolumab. This CDR3 is CASSLVRYGYTF. DNA for the CDR3: TGTGCCAGCAGCTTAGTAAGATATGGCTACACCTTC. Full variable domain (remainder filled in from reference TRBV13 and TRBJ1-2): AAGVIQSPRHLIKEKRETATLKCYPIPRHDTVYWYQQGPGQDPQFLISFYEKMQSDKGSIPDRFSAQQFSDYHSELNMSSLELGDSALYFCASSLVRYGYTFGSGTRLTVV.